The following is a TCR beta chain sequence with its context. This entry is derived from a study of T cell changes during pregnancy in multiple sclerosis. The germline gives CDR1 KGHSY, CDR2 FQNENV. The V and J ends lost 2 bases and 1 base respectively, with 9 bases between them. The CDR3 is made up of 15 amino acids. Measured with immunoSEQ multiplex PCR; TCRdb has only the in-frame clones, and not every one. The sample consists of about 59,000 clones, approximately 94% of them appearing once. The sequenced sample was CD8+ T cells from peripheral blood mononuclear cells, obtained after pregnancy. The V call is TRBV16, the J call TRBJ2-4; a weak D match, TRBD1 (6 bases). The source of this sequence is a female donor with multiple sclerosis, enrolled in a pregnancy study. The CDR3 here is CASSQRQAAKNIQYF. The CDR3 region has the DNA TGTGCCAGCAGCCAAAGACAGGCGGCCAAAAACATTCAGTACTTC.